A single T cell receptor beta chain is shown here with its context. Antigen specificity is unknown. Sequenced by immunoSEQ multiplex PCR; TCRdb stores in-frame clones only, minus some. Counted here are around 170,000 clones, approximately 91% occurring once; the ten biggest clones make up 0.99%. This specimen belongs to a study of T cell responses to AZD1222 COVID-19 vaccine. Study findings and constraints: Rises in breadth and depth of Spike-specific TCRs came after two AZD1222 doses. Distributed over spike, vaccine-associated CD4 TCRs predominated at 160-218 and 743-854.

The CDR3 totals 14 residues. The germline CDR1 and CDR2 sequences are SGHTA and FQGTGA. Trimming pared 6 bases from V and 0 bases from J, leaving 11 bases between. The chain couples TRBV7-3 to TRBJ1-1, with D unresolved. This TCR came from an adult in good health. The sample here was peripheral blood, taken on day 0 of AZD1222 vaccination. CDR3 residues: CASRVIGMNTEAFF. The CDR3 coding sequence is TGTGCCAGCAGGGTGATAGGCATGAACACTGAAGCTTTCTTT.